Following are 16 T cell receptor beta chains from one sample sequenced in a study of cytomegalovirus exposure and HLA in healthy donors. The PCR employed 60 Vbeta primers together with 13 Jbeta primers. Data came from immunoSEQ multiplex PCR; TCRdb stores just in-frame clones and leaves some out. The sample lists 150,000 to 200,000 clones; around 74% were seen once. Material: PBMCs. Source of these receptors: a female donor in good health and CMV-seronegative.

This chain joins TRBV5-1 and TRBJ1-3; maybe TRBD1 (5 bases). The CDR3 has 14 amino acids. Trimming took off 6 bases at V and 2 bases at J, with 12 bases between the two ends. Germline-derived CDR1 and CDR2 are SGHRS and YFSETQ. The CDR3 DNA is TGCGCCAGCACCCAGGGTAGAGCTGGAAACACCATATATTTT. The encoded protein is CASTQGRAGNTIYF.

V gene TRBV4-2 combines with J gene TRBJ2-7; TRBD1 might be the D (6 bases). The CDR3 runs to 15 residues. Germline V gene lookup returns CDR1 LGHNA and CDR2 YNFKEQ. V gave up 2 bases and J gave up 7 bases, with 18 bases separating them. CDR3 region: CASSQPRGSTREQYF. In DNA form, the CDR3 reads TGTGCCAGCAGCCAACCAAGGGGGTCGACGAGGGAGCAGTACTTC.

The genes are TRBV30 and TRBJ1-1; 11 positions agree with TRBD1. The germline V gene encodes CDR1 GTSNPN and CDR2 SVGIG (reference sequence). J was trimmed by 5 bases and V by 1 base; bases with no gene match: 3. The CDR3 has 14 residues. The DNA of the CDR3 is TGTGCCTGGAGTGCAGGGACAGGGGGGACTGAAGCTTTCTTT. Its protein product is CAWSAGTGGTEAFF. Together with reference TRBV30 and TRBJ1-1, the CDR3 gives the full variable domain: SQTIHQWPATLVQPVGSPLSLECTVEGTSNPNLYWYRQAAGRGLQLLFYSVGIGQISSEVPQNLSASRPQDRQFILSSKKLLLSDSGFYLCAWSAGTGGTEAFFGQGTRLTVV.

CDR3 bases: TGCGCCAGCAGCTGGGACAGGGTTACAGATACGCAGTATTTT. Residues: CASSWDRVTDTQYF. The chain recombines TRBV5-1 with TRBJ2-3, with TRBD1 matching 9 bases. Germline lookup yields CDR1 SGHRS and CDR2 YFSETQ. CDR3 length: 14 residues. With 3 bases clipped from V and 3 bases from J, the junction kept 2 bases outside the gene matches.

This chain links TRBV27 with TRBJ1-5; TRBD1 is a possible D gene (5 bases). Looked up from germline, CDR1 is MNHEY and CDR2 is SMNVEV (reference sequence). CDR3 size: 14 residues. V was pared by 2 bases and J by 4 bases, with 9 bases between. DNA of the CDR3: TGTGCCAGCAGTTTACAGGGTCCGAATCAGCCCCAGCATTTT. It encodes CASSLQGPNQPQHF.

CDR3: CAISEDRVGNSPLHF. The CDR3, as DNA: TGTGCCATCAGTGAAGACAGGGTTGGTAATTCACCCCTCCACTTT. V is TRBV10-3 and J is TRBJ1-6, with TRBD1 identical over 7 bases. This CDR3 spans 15 amino acids. Per germline, CDR1 ENHRY and CDR2 SYGVKD. The V segment lost 3 bases and the J segment 6 bases; nucleotides outside the gene matches: 5.

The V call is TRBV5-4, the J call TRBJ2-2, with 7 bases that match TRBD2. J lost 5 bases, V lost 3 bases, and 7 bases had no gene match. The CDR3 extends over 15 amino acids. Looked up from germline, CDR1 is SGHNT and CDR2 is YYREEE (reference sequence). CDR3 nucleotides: TGTGCCAGCAGCTCAGGCGGGGGTTTTACCGGGGAGCTGTTTTTT. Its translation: CASSSGGGFTGELFF. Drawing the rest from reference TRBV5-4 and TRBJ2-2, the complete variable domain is ETGVTQSPTHLIKTRGQQVTLRCSSQSGHNTVSWYQQALGQGPQFIFQYYREEENGRGNFPPRFSGLQFPNYSSELNVNALELDDSALYLCASSSGGGFTGELFFGEGSRLTVL.

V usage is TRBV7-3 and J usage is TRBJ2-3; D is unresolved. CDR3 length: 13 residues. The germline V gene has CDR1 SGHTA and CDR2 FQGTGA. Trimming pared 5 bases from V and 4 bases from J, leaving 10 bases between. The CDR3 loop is CASSLRLADTQYF. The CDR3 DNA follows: TGTGCCAGCAGCCTACGACTTGCAGATACGCAGTATTTT. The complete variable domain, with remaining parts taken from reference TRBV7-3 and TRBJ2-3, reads GAGVSQTPSNKVTEKGKYVELRCDPISGHTALYWYRQSLGQGPEFLIYFQGTGAADDSGLPNDRFFAVRPEGSVSTLKIQRTERGDSAVYLCASSLRLADTQYFGPGTRLTVL.

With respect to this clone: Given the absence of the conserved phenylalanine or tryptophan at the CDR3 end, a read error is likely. The CDR3 loop is CASSLSGGGNQPQHL. CDR3 nucleotide sequence: TGCGCCAGCAGCTTGTCGGGGGGTGGCAATCAGCCCCAGCATCTT. The chain combines TRBV5-1 with TRBJ1-5; tentative D call: TRBD1 (5 bases). Trimming removed 1 base at V and 2 bases at J, with 10 bases between. Per the germline V gene, CDR1 is SGHRS and CDR2 is YFSETQ. This CDR3 region has 15 residues.

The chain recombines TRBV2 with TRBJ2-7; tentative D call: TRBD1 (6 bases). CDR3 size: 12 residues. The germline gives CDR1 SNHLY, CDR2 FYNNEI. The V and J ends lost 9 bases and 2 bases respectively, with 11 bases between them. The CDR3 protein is CASQRQAYEQYF. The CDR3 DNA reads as TGTGCCAGTCAAAGACAGGCCTACGAGCAGTACTTC.

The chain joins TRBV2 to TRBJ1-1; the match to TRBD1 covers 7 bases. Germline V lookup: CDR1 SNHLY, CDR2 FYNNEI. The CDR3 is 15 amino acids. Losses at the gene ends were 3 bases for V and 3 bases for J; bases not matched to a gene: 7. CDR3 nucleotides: TGTGCCAGCAGTGAGTACAGGGGTACAGACACTGAAGCTTTCTTT. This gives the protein CASSEYRGTDTEAFF. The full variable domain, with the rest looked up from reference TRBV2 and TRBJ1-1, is EPEVTQTPSHQVTQMGQEVILRCVPISNHLYFYWYRQILGQKVEFLVSFYNNEISEKSEIFDDQFSVERPDGSNFTLKIRSTKLEDSAMYFCASSEYRGTDTEAFFGQGTRLTVV.

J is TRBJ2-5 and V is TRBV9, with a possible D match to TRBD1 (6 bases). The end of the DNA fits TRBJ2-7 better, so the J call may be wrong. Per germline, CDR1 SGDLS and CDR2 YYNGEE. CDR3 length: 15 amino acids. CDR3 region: CASSAGRGSGNEQYF. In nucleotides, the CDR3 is TGTGCCAGCAGTGCCGGCAGGGGAAGTGGGAACGAGCAGTACTTC.

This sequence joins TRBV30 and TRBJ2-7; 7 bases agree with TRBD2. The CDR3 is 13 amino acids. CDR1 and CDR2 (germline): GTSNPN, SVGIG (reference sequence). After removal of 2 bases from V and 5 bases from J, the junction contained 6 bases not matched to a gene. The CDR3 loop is CAWSRTSGHEQYF. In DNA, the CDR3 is TGTGCCTGGAGTAGGACTAGTGGCCACGAGCAGTACTTC.

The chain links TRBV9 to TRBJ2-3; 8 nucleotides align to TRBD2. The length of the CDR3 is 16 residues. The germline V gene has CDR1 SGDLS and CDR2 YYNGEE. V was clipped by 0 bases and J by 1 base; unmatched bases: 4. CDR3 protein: CASSVGSGRGTDTQYF. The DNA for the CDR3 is TGTGCCAGCAGCGTAGGGAGCGGGAGAGGCACAGATACGCAGTATTTT.

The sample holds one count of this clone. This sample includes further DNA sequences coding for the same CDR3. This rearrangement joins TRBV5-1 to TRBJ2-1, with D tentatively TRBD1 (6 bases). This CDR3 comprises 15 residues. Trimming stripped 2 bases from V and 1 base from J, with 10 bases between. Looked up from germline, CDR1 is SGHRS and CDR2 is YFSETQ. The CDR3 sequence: CASSLQGGSYNEQFF. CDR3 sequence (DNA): TGCGCCAGCAGCTTACAGGGCGGTTCCTACAATGAGCAGTTCTTC.

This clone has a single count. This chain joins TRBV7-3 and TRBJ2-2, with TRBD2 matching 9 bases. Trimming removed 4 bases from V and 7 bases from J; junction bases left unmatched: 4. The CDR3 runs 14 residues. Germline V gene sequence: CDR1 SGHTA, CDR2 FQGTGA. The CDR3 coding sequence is TGTGCCAGCAGCTCGGGACTAGCCGGCGGGGAGCTGTTTTTT. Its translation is CASSSGLAGGELFF. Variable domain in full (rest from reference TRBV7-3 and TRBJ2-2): GAGVSQTPSNKVTEKGKYVELRCDPISGHTALYWYRQSLGQGPEFLIYFQGTGAADDSGLPNDRFFAVRPEGSVSTLKIQRTERGDSAVYLCASSSGLAGGELFFGEGSRLTVL.